The rows below give T cell receptor beta chains drawn from one sample of a study of blood T cell repertoires in COVID-19. The repertoire was sequenced with immunoSEQ multiplex PCR; TCRdb's copy has only in-frame clones and lacks some. Of 130,000 to 150,000 clones detected, approximately 80% appear once; the ten largest clones hold around 8.4%. Material for sequencing was PBMCs or T cells enriched from blood (not recorded which). These receptor sequences come from a man in his fifties or sixties who had recovered from COVID-19. CDR3s include the opening cysteine and the closing phenylalanine or tryptophan. A D gene is named only where the DNA matches it firmly. Where a row states a size, it is once, few, many or the class of an expanded clone; other rows omit it.

D	size	V	J	DNA	CDR3
TRBD2	.	TRBV7-3	TRBJ2-2	TGTGCCAGCAGCTTCGGGACTAGAAGTAGCGGGGAGCTGTTTTTT	CASSFGTRSSGELFF
TRBD1	.	TRBV2	TRBJ1-5	TGTGCCAGCAGTGTGTCGGGACAGGGGCAACAGCCCCAGCATTTT	CASSVSGQGQQPQHF
TRBD1	.	TRBV15	TRBJ1-1	TGTGCCACGAACCTGGGACAGTTGAACACTGAAGCTTTCTTT	CATNLGQLNTEAFF
.	.	TRBV4-3	TRBJ2-2	TGCGCCAGCAGCCAAGGCGGAGCGAACACCGGGGAGCTGTTTTTT	CASSQGGANTGELFF
.	.	TRBV6-6	TRBJ1-5	TGTGCCAGCAATACCAGGGGCGTTAGCAATCAGCCCCAGCATTTT	CASNTRGVSNQPQHF
.	.	TRBV23-1	TRBJ2-4	TGCGCCAGCAGTCAAAACACCGTTCCAGCCAAAAACATTCAGTACTTC	CASSQNTVPAKNIQYF
TRBD1	.	TRBV15	TRBJ1-3	TGTGCCACCAGCAGGGACAGGGGGCTCGGAAACACCATATATTTT	CATSRDRGLGNTIYF
.	.	TRBV19	TRBJ1-5	TGTGCCAGTAGTATTTTCGAGGGAATAAAACAGCCCCAGCATTTT	CASSIFEGIKQPQHF
.	.	TRBV28	TRBJ2-1	TGTGCCAGCAGTTCTGGGAGTAGTAATGAGCAGTTCTTC	CASSSGSSNEQFF
.	.	TRBV18	TRBJ1-5	TGTGCCAGCTCACCGGGCCAGGGCCTCAATCAGCCCCAGCATTTT	CASSPGQGLNQPQHF
.	.	TRBV29-1	TRBJ2-5	TGCAGCGTTGGAGGCGCGGGGCAAGAGACCCAGTACTTC	CSVGGAGQETQYF
TRBD1	once	TRBV28	TRBJ2-7	TGTGCCAGCAGTTCCCCGGGGACAGGGGACCACTACGAGCAGTACTTC	CASSSPGTGDHYEQYF
TRBD1	.	TRBV15	TRBJ2-3	TGTGCCACCAGCAGAATTACCCAGGGGGCAAGGGCAGATACGCAGTATTTT	CATSRITQGARADTQYF
.	.	TRBV27	TRBJ2-7	TGTGCCAGCAGTTCTGTCCCAGGGGCCATACTTAACCGCTACGAGCAGTACTTC	CASSSVPGAILNRYEQYF
TRBD1	.	TRBV6-6	TRBJ1-1	TGTGCCAGCAGTTACGGGACAGGGGAGGTAAACACTGAAGCTTTCTTT	CASSYGTGEVNTEAFF
.	.	TRBV27	TRBJ1-5	TGTGCCAGCAGTTTATCTTGGGGCCTCAATCAGCCCCAGCATTTT	CASSLSWGLNQPQHF
TRBD1	.	TRBV3-1/TRBV3-2	TRBJ2-7	TGTGCCAGCAGCCAAGGCCCCGGGACAGGGGCTGATGAGCAGTACTTC	CASSQGPGTGADEQYF
.	once	TRBV4-3	TRBJ1-3	TGCGCCAGCAGCCTAGGACGGGGCTCTGGAAACACCATATATTTT	CASSLGRGSGNTIYF
TRBD1	.	TRBV5-8	TRBJ1-5	TGTGCCAGCAGCTATAAAACAGGGGCAAATCAGCCCCAGCATTTT	CASSYKTGANQPQHF
TRBD2	.	TRBV5-1	TRBJ2-5	TGCGCCAGCAGCTTGGAACCGCGGGGGGGATCCCAAGAGACCCAGTACTTC	CASSLEPRGGSQETQYF
.	.	TRBV29-1	TRBJ2-5	TGCAGCGTTGCCTCGGGGGAGACCCAGTACTTC	CSVASGETQYF
.	.	TRBV7-3	TRBJ2-5	TGTGCCAGCAGCTTATTAGTAGGGGCCCAAGAGACCCAGTACTTC	CASSLLVGAQETQYF
.	.	TRBV18	TRBJ2-1	TGTGCCAGCGAAGGGGGTCACAATGAGCAGTTCTTC	CASEGGHNEQFF
TRBD1	.	TRBV9	TRBJ1-2	TGTGCCAGCAGCGACCCGAGCCGGGACAGGGGCTATGGCTACACCTTC	CASSDPSRDRGYGYTF
.	.	TRBV5-5	TRBJ2-7	TGTGCCAGCAGCTCCCAGGGTTACGAGCAGTACTTC	CASSSQGYEQYF
.	.	TRBV7-2	TRBJ1-6	TGTGCCAGCAGCTTAGTCCTGGGCAATAATTCACCCCTCCACTTT	CASSLVLGNNSPLHF
TRBD1	once	TRBV7-3	TRBJ2-2	TGTGCCAGCAGCTTGACAGGGGGCGTCGGAACCGGGGAGCTGTTTTTT	CASSLTGGVGTGELFF
TRBD1	.	TRBV6-2/TRBV6-3	TRBJ1-5	TGTGCCAGCAGTTCAGGGGGACAGCCCCAGCATTTT	CASSSGGQPQHF
.	once	TRBV28	TRBJ1-5	TGTGCCAGCAATACAGGGTTTCAGCCCCAGCATTTT	CASNTGFQPQHF
.	.	TRBV7-9	TRBJ2-5	TGTGCCAGCAGCCCCCTCTGGGCCGAGACCCAGTACTTC	CASSPLWAETQYF
TRBD1	.	TRBV5-5	TRBJ1-4	TGTGCCAGCAGCTTGGGACAGGGGGATGAAAAACTGTTTTTT	CASSLGQGDEKLFF
.	.	TRBV5-6	TRBJ1-1	TGTGCCAGCAGCTTCTCTGGAGGGGCAGCTTTCTTT	CASSFSGGAAFF
.	.	TRBV12-5	TRBJ1-2	TGTGCTAGTGGTTTGGCCACAGGGAGCTATGGCTACACCTTC	CASGLATGSYGYTF